This TCR beta chain was recovered during a study of T-cell memory formation after mild COVID-19. The study's findings and limits: CM and EM subsets held most contracting CD4+ clones; EMRA held CD8+ ones. Prior to infection, memory already included some responding clones, suggesting cross-reactive memory joined.

Comment on this clonotype: Its specificity is not known.

TCR alpha and TCR beta cDNA libraries carrying sample barcodes and UMIs came from 5'RACE with constant-segment primers. Each CDR3 protein gets one entry after TCRdb re-called the 5' RACE reads with MiXCR. The data contain about 540,000 distinct CDR3 sequences, about a fifth of them seen just once; the ten biggest clones take up around 12%. The germline V gene has CDR1 SGHRS and CDR2 YFSETQ. V lost 6 bases, J lost 2 bases, and 17 bases lay in between. CDR3 length equals 15 residues. This chain connects TRBV5-1 to TRBJ1-2; D unresolved. This clonotype was sampled from an adult woman who had mild COVID-19 (a few samples of this study predate the infection). Cell type and time point are not known. Input material: PBMCs or a T cell subset sorted from them (not recorded which). In DNA form, the CDR3 reads TGCGCCAGCACCCAAGGCGGTGGGAGGAACTATGGCTACACCTTC. Translation: CASTQGGGRNYGYTF. Full variable domain (outside the CDR3, taken from reference TRBV5-1 and TRBJ1-2): KAGVTQTPRYLIKTRGQQVTLSCSPISGHRSVSWYQQTPGQGLQFLFEYFSETQRNKGNFPGRFSGRQFSNSRSEMNVSTLELGDSALYLCASTQGGGRNYGYTFGSGTRLTVV.